This T cell receptor beta chain was identified in a study of T cell changes during pregnancy in multiple sclerosis. Clones were read by immunoSEQ multiplex PCR, and TCRdb kept only the in-frame ones, dropping some. The sample includes about 73,000 clones, almost 95% seen only once; the top ten take roughly 3%. CDR1 and CDR2 (germline): MNHEY, SVGAGI. The V end was cut by 7 bases, the J end by 8 bases, with 14 bases between. The CDR3 is 13 amino acids. The sequencing used peripheral blood, collected in the third trimester of pregnancy. The origin of this receptor is a female donor in good health, enrolled as a control in a pregnancy study. The V call is TRBV6-5, the J call TRBJ2-2, with unresolved D. The CDR3 DNA is TGTGCCAGCATCAACTTGGTTTCTGGGGAGCTGTTTTTT. Its translation: CASINLVSGELFF.